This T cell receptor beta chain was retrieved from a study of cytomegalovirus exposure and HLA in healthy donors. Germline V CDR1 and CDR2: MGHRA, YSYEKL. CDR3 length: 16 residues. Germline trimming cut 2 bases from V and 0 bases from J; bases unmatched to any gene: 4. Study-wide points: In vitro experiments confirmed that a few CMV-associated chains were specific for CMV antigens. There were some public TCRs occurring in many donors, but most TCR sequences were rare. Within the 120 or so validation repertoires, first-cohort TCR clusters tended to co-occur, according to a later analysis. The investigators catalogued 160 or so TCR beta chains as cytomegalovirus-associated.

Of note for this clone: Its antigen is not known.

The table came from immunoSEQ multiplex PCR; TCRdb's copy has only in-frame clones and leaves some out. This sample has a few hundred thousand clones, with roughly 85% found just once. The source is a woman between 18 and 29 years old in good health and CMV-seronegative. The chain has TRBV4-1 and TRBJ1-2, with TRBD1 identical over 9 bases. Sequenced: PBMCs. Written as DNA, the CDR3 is TGCGCCAGCAGCCAATTACAGGGGGCCGCTAACTATGGCTACACCTTC. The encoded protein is CASSQLQGAANYGYTF.